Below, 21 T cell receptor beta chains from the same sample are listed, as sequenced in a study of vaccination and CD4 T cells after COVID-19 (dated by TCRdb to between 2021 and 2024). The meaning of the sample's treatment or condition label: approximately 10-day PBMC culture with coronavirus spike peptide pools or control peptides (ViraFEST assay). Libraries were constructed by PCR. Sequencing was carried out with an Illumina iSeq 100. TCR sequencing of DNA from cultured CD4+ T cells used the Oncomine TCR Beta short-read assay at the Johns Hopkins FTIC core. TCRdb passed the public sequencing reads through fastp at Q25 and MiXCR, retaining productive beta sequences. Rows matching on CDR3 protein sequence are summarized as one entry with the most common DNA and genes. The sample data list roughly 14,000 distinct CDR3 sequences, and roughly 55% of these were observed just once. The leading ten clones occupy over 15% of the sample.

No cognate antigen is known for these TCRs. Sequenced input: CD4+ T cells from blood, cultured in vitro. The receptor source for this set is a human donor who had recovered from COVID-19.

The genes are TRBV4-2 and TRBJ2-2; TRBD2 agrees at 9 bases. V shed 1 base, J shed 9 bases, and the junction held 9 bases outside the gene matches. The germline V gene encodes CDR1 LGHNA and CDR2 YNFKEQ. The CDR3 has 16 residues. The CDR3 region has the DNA TGTGCCAGCAGCCAAGTGGGTCTAGCGGGACTGAGGGAGCTGTTTTTT. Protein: CASSQVGLAGLRELFF.

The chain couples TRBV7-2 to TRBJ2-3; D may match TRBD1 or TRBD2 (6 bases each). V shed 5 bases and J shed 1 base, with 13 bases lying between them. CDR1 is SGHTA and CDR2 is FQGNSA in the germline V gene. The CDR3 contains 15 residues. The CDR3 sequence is CASSAQGGGTDTQYF. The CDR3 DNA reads TGTGCCAGCAGCGCACAGGGCGGGGGCACAGATACGCAGTATTTT.

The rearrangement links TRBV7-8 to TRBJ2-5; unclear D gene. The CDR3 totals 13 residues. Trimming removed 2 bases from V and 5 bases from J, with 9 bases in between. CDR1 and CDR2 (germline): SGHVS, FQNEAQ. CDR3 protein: CASSLPSRETQYF. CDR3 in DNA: TGTGCCAGCAGCTTACCCTCGCGCGAGACCCAGTACTTC.

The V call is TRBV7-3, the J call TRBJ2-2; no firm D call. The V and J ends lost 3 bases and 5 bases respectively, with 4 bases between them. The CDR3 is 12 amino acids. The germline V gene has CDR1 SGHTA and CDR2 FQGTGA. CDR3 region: CASSFATGELFF. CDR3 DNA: TGTGCCAGCAGCTTTGCTACCGGGGAGCTGTTTTTT.

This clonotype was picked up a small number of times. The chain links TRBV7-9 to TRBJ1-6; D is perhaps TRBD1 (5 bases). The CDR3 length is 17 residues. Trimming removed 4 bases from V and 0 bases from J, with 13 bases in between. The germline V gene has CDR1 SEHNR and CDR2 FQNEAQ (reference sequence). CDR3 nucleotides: TGTGCCAGCAGCTCCCCGGGACGGAGCTCCTATAATTCACCCCTCCACTTT. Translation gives CASSSPGRSSYNSPLHF.

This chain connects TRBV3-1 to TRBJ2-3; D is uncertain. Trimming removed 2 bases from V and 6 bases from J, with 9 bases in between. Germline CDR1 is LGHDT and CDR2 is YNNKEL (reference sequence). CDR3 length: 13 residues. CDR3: CASSQNLIDTQYF. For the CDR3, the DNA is TGTGCCAGCAGCCAAAACCTGATCGATACGCAGTATTTT.

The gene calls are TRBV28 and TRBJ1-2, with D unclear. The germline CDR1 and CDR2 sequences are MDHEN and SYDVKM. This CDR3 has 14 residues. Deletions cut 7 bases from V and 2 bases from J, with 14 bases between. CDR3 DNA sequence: TGTGCCAGCACTCCCTACCGGGGAAACTATGGCTACACCTTC. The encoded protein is CASTPYRGNYGYTF.

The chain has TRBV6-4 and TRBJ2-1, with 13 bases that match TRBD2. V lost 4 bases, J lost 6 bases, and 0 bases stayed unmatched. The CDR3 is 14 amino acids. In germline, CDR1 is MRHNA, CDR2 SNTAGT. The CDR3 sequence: CASSGLAGGNEQFF. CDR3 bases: TGTGCCAGCAGTGGACTAGCGGGAGGCAATGAGCAGTTCTTC.

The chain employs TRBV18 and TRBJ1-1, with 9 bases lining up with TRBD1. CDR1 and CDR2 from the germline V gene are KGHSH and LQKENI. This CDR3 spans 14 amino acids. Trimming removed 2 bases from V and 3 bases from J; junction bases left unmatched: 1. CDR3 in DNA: TGTGCCAGCTCACCAGGACAGGGGTACACTGAAGCTTTCTTT. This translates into CASSPGQGYTEAFF.

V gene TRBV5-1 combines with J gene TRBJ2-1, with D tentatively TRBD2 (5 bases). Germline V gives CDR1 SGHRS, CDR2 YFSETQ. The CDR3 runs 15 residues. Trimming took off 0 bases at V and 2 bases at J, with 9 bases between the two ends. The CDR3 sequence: CASSLDRGPYNEQFF. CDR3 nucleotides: TGCGCCAGCAGCTTGGATCGGGGTCCCTACAATGAGCAGTTCTTC.

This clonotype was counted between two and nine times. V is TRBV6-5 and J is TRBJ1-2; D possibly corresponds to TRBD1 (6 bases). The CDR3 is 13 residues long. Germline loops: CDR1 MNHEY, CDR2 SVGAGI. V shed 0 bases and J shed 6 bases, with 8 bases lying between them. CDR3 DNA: TGTGCCAGCAGTTACTCAGGGGACAATGGCTACACCTTC. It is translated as CASSYSGDNGYTF.

CDR3: CASSYHRALAVNATKNIQYF. CDR3 DNA: TGTGCCAGCAGTTACCACAGGGCCTTAGCGGTGAACGCGACCAAAAACATTCAGTACTTC. The V call is TRBV6-5, the J call TRBJ2-4; D is perhaps TRBD1 or TRBD2 (6 bases each). The V gene's germline CDR1 is MNHEY and CDR2 SVGAGI. The V gene lost 2 bases and the J gene lost 2 bases, with 25 bases spanning the gap. The CDR3 consists of 20 residues.

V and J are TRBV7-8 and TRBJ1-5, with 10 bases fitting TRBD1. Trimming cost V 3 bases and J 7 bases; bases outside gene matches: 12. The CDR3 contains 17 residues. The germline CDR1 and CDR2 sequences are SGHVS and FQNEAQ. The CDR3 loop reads CASSLISHGTGDQPQHF. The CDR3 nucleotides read TGTGCCAGCAGCTTGATTTCTCACGGGACAGGGGACCAGCCCCAGCATTTT.

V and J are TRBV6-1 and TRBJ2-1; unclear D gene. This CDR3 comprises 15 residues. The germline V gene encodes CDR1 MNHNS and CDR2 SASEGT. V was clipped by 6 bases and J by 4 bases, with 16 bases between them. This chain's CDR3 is CASSLQRATYNEQFF. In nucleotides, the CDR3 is TGTGCCAGCAGCCTACAGAGAGCGACTTACAATGAGCAGTTCTTC.

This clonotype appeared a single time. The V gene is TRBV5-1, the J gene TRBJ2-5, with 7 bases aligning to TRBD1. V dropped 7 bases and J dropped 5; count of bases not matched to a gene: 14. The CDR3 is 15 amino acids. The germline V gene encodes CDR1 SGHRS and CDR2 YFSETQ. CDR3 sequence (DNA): TGCGCCAGCGCCAACCCGACAGGGTACGCGGAGACCCAGTACTTC. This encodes CASANPTGYAETQYF.

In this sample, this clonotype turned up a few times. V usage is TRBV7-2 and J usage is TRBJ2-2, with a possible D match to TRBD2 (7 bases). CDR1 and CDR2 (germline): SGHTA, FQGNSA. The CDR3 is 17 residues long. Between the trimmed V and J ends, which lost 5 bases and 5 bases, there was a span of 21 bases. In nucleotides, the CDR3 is TGTGCCAGCAGCAGCCCTGGGGGGGCTAGGCGAACCGGGGAGCTGTTTTTT. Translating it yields CASSSPGGARRTGELFF.

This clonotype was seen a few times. CDR3 coding DNA: TGTGCCAGCAGTTTAGGGCGGGACAGACCCTATAGCAATCAGCCCCAGCATTTT. Its translation: CASSLGRDRPYSNQPQHF. The rearrangement uses TRBV28 and TRBJ1-5; 7 bases map to TRBD1. CDR1 is MDHEN, CDR2 SYDVKM, per germline. With V trimmed by 2 bases and J by 0 bases, 10 bases remained unmatched. There are 18 residues in the CDR3. Looking up the rest from reference TRBV28 and TRBJ1-5 gives the full variable domain: DVKVTQSSRYLVKRTGEKVFLECVQDMDHENMFWYRQDPGLGLRLIYFSYDVKMKEKGDIPEGYSVSREKKERFSLILESASTNQTSMYLCASSLGRDRPYSNQPQHFGDGTRLSIL.

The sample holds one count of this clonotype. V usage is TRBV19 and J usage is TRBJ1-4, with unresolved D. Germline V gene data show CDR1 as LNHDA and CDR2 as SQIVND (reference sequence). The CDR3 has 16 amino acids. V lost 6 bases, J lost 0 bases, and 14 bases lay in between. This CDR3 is CASRTTGPATNEKLFF. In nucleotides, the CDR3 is TGTGCCAGTAGAACCACCGGGCCTGCAACTAATGAAAAACTGTTTTTT.

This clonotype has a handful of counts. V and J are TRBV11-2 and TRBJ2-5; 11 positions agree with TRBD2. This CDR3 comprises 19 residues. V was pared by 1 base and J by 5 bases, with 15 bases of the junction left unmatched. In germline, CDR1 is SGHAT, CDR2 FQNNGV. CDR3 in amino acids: CASSLGVGTSGRGDETQYF. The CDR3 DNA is TGTGCCAGCAGCTTAGGGGTCGGTACTAGCGGGAGAGGGGATGAGACCCAGTACTTC.

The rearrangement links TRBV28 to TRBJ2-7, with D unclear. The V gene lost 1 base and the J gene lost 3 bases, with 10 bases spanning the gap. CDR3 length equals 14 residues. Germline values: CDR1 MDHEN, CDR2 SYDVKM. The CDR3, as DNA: TGTGCCAGCAGTTTATTGGGCGGATTCTACGAGCAGTACTTC. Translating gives CASSLLGGFYEQYF.

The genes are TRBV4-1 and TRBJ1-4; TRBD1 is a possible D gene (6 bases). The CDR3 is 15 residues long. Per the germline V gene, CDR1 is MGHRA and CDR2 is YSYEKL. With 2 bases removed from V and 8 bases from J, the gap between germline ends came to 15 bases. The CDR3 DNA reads TGCGCCAGCAGCCAAACACAGGGCGGAGACGAAAAACTGTTTTTT. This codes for CASSQTQGGDEKLFF.